One T cell receptor (beta chain) is described in this entry. There are a few counts of this clonotype. No cognate antigen has been identified for it. Within one base of it there is no much larger clone, and no base qualities were kept. The sample belongs to a study of molecular identifiers for immune sequencing clone quantification (dated 2018 in TCRdb). For context, the study as a whole: For a replicate experiment, the RNA from either 20,000 or 100,000 naive CD8 T cells was divided into five aliquots, and four of those aliquots went on to sequencing. This methods study used CD8 T cells to benchmark TCR RNA copy counting and molecular-identifier clustering-based TCR repertoire sequencing (MIDCIRS).

CDR1 and CDR2 (SGHVS, FNYEAQ) derive from the germline V gene. The CDR3 has 13 amino acids, counting the end cysteine and phenylalanine. The CDR3 DNA has 39 bases and is translated from base 1. Trimming takes 2 bases from V and 6 bases from J, and the germline ends sit 8 bases apart. What the research found in general, with its limitations: The naive libraries included spiked-in Jurkat TCR RNA (fewer than eleven copies' worth), and this Jurkat TCR RNA is not part of the donor repertoire. Identical TCR molecules sharing a barcode could cause highly expanded clone sizes to be underestimated. A single cell's worth of spiked-in Jurkat TCR RNA was reported detectable even among around 1 million naive CD8 T cells. In CMV-specific effector cells, over 99% of molecules were held by clones above 20 RNA copies, whereas under 1% of molecules were held by such clones in naive cells. Around 2.8 recovered TCR RNA copies per cell were obtained by modeling, versus roughly 10 by digital PCR, implying a capture efficiency of about 30%. When barcode sub-clustering was left out, chimeric consensus sequences inflated TCR diversity, with chimeras reaching as high as 47%.

Library prep was done by PCR. Sequencing was performed on a NextSeq 500. Bulk TCR libraries were generated as previously described, with the TCR primers listed in Table S5 used. Total RNA was purified with the Qiagen AllPrep DNA/RNA kit. Before analysis, reads from multiple sequencing runs of one library were combined. Per the source publication's procedure: Reads were retained only if an exact TCR constant sequence was present, and the retained reads were trimmed to 150 nt and grouped according to their 12-nt molecular barcodes. Reads in each barcode group were sub-clustered using a 15% Levenshtein threshold, and a quality-weighted consensus sequence was built for each RNA molecule. Non-functional sequences were removed, as were lower-count sequences one edit away from another. Barcode sub-clusters with fewer than 20% of the maximum read count were removed, based on fitting two negative binomial distributions. TCRdb itself trimmed the public reads at Q25 with fastp, ran MiXCR and retained productive beta chains. Records with the same CDR3 protein are collapsed into one entry carrying the most frequent genes and DNA. TCRdb assigned the V and J calls; the authors' analysis was not used. The sample table contains around 470,000 distinct CDR3 sequences; only one count was recorded for around 23% of them. Of the sample, under 0.8% falls within the top ten clones.

Libraries of naive CD8 T cells were built from anywhere between roughly 17,000 and 1,000,000 sorted cells, with 10%, 30% or 50% of the purified RNA used. On a BD FACSAria II, naive CD8 T cells were FACS-sorted as CD8+CD4-CCR7+CD45RA+ and collected into RLT Plus buffer. To test detection sensitivity, Jurkat RNA equivalent to roughly nine TCR copies was spiked into samples of roughly 17,000-1,000,000 naive CD8 T cells. Enrichment of CD8 T cells was done with RosetteSep CD8+ T Cell Enrichment Cocktail plus Ficoll-Paque, and ACK red cell lysis came afterward. Recombination connected TRBV7-6 to TRBJ2-1; the D gene is possibly TRBD1, with 5 bases matching. The sample consisted of naive CD8+ T cells from blood, with Jurkat cell RNA spiked in. The sample's cell subset or site label is to be understood as: FACS-sorted CD8+CD4-CCR7+CD45RA+ naive T cells. This receptor was identified in a human donor in good health. Some libraries in this study had Jurkat cell RNA spiked in. This receptor carries the CDR3 CASSLNRPNEQFF. The sequence in DNA is TGTGCCAGCAGCTTAAACAGGCCCAATGAGCAGTTCTTC.